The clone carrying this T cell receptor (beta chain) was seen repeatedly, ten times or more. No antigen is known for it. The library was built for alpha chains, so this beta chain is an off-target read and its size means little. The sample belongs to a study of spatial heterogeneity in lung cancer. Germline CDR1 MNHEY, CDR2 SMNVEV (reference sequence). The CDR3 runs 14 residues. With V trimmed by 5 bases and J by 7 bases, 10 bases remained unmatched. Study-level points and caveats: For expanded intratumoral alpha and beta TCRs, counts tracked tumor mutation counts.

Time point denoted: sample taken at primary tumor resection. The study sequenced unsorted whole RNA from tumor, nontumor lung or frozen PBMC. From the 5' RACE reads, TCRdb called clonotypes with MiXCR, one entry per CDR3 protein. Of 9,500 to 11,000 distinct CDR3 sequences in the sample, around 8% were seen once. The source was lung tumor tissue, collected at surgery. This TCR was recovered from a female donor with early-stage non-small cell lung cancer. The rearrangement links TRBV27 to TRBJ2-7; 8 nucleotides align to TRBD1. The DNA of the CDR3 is TGTGCCAGCAGTGCTACCGGGACAGGAGGGGAGCAGTACTTC. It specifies CASSATGTGGEQYF.